The 32 T cell receptor beta chains given below trace back to one sample, sequenced in a study of cytomegalovirus exposure and HLA in healthy donors. The primer mix had 60 Vbeta and 13 Jbeta primers. Data came from immunoSEQ multiplex PCR; TCRdb stores just in-frame clones and leaves some out. This specimen shows roughly 39,000 clones; the ten leading clones hold roughly 2.9%. Sequenced input: PBMCs. The receptors were gathered from a woman in her twenties or thirties in good health and CMV-seropositive.

The chain employs TRBV28 and TRBJ2-3; 10 bases line up with TRBD2. Germline-derived CDR1 and CDR2 are MDHEN and SYDVKM. V trimming: 2 bases; J trimming: 7 bases; junction bases outside the gene matches: 9. The CDR3 has 16 amino acids. The CDR3: CASSLKAGGLLNTQYF. Here the CDR3 DNA reads TGTGCCAGCAGTTTAAAAGCGGGGGGGCTGTTGAATACGCAGTATTTT.

In DNA, the CDR3 is TGTGCCAGCTCCCCAGGACAGGGGGCTGGCGAGCAGTACTTC. Its protein is CASSPGQGAGEQYF. This sequence joins TRBV18 and TRBJ2-7, with 11 nucleotides matching TRBD1. This CDR3 comprises 14 residues. Germline V CDR1 and CDR2: KGHSH, LQKENI. The junction had 7 bases not matched to a gene; V was cut back by 6 bases and J by 6 bases.

The rearrangement uses TRBV5-6 and TRBJ2-5, with D tentatively TRBD1 (5 bases). Trimming removed 0 bases at V and 3 bases at J, with 12 bases between. Germline V gene data show CDR1 as SGHDT and CDR2 as YYEEEE. The CDR3 sequence is 15 residues long. This chain's CDR3 is CASSLVGWTKETQYF. As DNA, the CDR3 is TGTGCCAGCAGCTTGGTCGGGTGGACAAAAGAGACCCAGTACTTC.

V gene TRBV6-1 combines with J gene TRBJ1-1; the D is unclear. The CDR3 extends over 14 amino acids. Trimming cost V 3 bases and J 0 bases, with 8 bases left between them. Germline V gene data show CDR1 as MNHNS and CDR2 as SASEGT. The DNA for the CDR3 is TGTGCCAGCAGTGAGCGGCTGCTGAACACTGAAGCTTTCTTT. This codes for CASSERLLNTEAFF.

This rearrangement joins TRBV11-2 to TRBJ2-1; D is perhaps TRBD1 (6 bases). Trimming took 1 base from V and 6 from J, leaving 16 bases between them. CDR1 is SGHAT and CDR2 is FQNNGV in the germline V gene. CDR3 length: 16 amino acids. As DNA, the CDR3 is TGTGCCAGCAGCTTAGGAAAAGGGGGAACGAGCAATGAGCAGTTCTTC. This sequence encodes CASSLGKGGTSNEQFF.

V is TRBV4-1 and J is TRBJ2-2; 10 bases line up with TRBD1. The V gene end was trimmed by 2 bases and the J gene end by 5 bases; junction bases not matched to a gene: 5. The CDR3 covers 16 residues. Germline V gives CDR1 MGHRA, CDR2 YSYEKL. CDR3 sequence: CASSQSGDRGTGELFF. The CDR3 nucleotides read TGCGCCAGCAGCCAATCGGGGGACAGGGGTACCGGGGAGCTGTTTTTT.

This rearrangement joins TRBV5-1 to TRBJ1-2; 7 positions match TRBD1. The length of the CDR3 is 16 residues. The V gene end was trimmed by 0 bases and the J gene end by 0 bases; junction bases not matched to a gene: 5. From germline, CDR1 is SGHRS and CDR2 YFSETQ. CDR3 sequence (DNA): TGCGCCAGCAGCTTGGTGTCAGGGGGATCTAACTATGGCTACACCTTC. Translating it yields CASSLVSGGSNYGYTF.

The genes are TRBV29-1 and TRBJ2-7, with a tentative D call TRBD1 (6 bases). The germline CDR1 and CDR2 sequences are SQVTM and ANQGSEA. There are 13 residues in the CDR3. The V end lost 7 bases, the J end lost 2 bases, and 15 bases lay between the germline ends. CDR3 sequence reads: CSASARGTYEQYF. The CDR3 region has the DNA TGCAGCGCATCTGCGAGGGGGACCTACGAGCAGTACTTC.

The chain couples TRBV11-3 to TRBJ1-1; 7 bases fit TRBD1. The J segment lost 1 base and the V segment lost 2 bases, leaving 4 bases of the junction unmatched. Germline lookup yields CDR1 SGHNT and CDR2 YENEEA. CDR3 size: 15 residues. Here the CDR3 reads CASSLPRTGNTEAFF. CDR3 DNA: TGTGCCAGCAGCTTACCCCGGACAGGGAACACTGAAGCTTTCTTT.

V usage is TRBV11-2 and J usage is TRBJ1-2; TRBD1 agrees at 7 bases. This CDR3 spans 13 amino acids. The V gene's germline CDR1 is SGHAT and CDR2 FQNNGV. The V segment lost 4 bases and the J segment 12 bases; nucleotides outside the gene matches: 11. This CDR3 reads CASSSRRGPMNTF. The CDR3 region has the DNA TGTGCCAGCAGCTCCAGGAGGGGGCCTATGAACACCTTC. Full variable domain (rest looked up from reference TRBV11-2 and TRBJ1-2): EAGVAQSPRYKIIEKRQSVAFWCNPISGHATLYWYQQILGQGPKLLIQFQNNGVVDDSQLPKDRFSAERLKGVDSTLKIQPAKLEDSAVYLCASSSRRGPMNTFGSGTRLTVV.

The V and J genes are TRBV5-1 and TRBJ1-1; 8 bases align to TRBD1. The CDR3 loop spans 16 amino acids. Germline CDR1 and CDR2: SGHRS and YFSETQ. The V gene end was trimmed by 4 bases and the J gene end by 4 bases; junction bases not matched to a gene: 12. In DNA, the CDR3 is TGCGCCAGCAGCCCAACCGGGACAGGATTGGTCACTGAAGCTTTCTTT. Its translation is CASSPTGTGLVTEAFF.

The chain couples TRBV11-3 to TRBJ1-2, with D perhaps TRBD1 (6 bases). The CDR3 spans 14 residues. Germline V gives CDR1 SGHNT, CDR2 YENEEA. V lost 5 bases and J lost 6, with 16 bases in between. The DNA for the CDR3 is TGTGCCAGCAGCCTAACAGGGATGGAGGATGGCTACACCTTC. Translated, it gives CASSLTGMEDGYTF.

The chain carries TRBV5-6 and TRBJ2-7; D not certain. The CDR3 is 15 residues long. The germline V gene has CDR1 SGHDT and CDR2 YYEEEE. V was pared by 1 base and J by 2 bases, with 13 bases between. The CDR3 loop is CASSLFMQSAYEQYF. As DNA, the CDR3 is TGTGCCAGCAGCTTGTTCATGCAGAGCGCCTACGAGCAGTACTTC.

This chain joins TRBV19 and TRBJ2-1; weak D call: TRBD2 (6 bases). CDR3 length equals 16 residues. V was trimmed by 6 bases and J by 0 bases, leaving 15 bases between them. Germline-derived CDR1 and CDR2 are LNHDA and SQIVND (reference sequence). DNA of the CDR3: TGTGCCAGTAGATCACTCCGGGAGTCCTCCTACAATGAGCAGTTCTTC. It encodes CASRSLRESSYNEQFF.

V usage is TRBV7-8 and J usage is TRBJ1-5; D remains ambiguous. Per germline, CDR1 SGHVS and CDR2 FQNEAQ. Trimming left V 0 bases short and J 3 bases short, with 12 bases between. This CDR3 is built from 16 residues. The CDR3 DNA reads as TGTGCCAGCAGCTTAGCTTCTAGTCAGATCAATCAGCCCCAGCATTTT. Translating gives CASSLASSQINQPQHF.

The V call is TRBV28, the J call TRBJ1-4, with 11 bases that match TRBD1. The ends lost 6 bases at V and 0 bases at J; junction bases unmatched: 3. Germline CDR1 MDHEN, CDR2 SYDVKM. The CDR3 sequence is 16 residues long. As DNA, the CDR3 is TGTGCCAGCAGCCCGGGACAGGGGGCAACTAATGAAAAACTGTTTTTT. Protein: CASSPGQGATNEKLFF. The full variable domain, in which reference TRBV28 and TRBJ1-4 provide the parts outside the CDR3, is DVKVTQSSRYLVKRTGEKVFLECVQDMDHENMFWYRQDPGLGLRLIYFSYDVKMKEKGDIPEGYSVSREKKERFSLILESASTNQTSMYLCASSPGQGATNEKLFFGSGTQLSVL.

V and J are TRBV6-5 and TRBJ1-6, with D possibly matching TRBD1 (6 bases). The CDR3 is 14 amino acids. The V gene's germline CDR1 is MNHEY and CDR2 SVGAGI. The V end was cut by 5 bases, the J end by 4 bases, with 9 bases between. The CDR3 nucleotides are TGTGCCAGCAGTCTCCAGGGGTATAATTCACCCCTCCACTTT. It yields the protein CASSLQGYNSPLHF.

V gene TRBV7-8 combines with J gene TRBJ2-7; 7 bases are shared with TRBD2. CDR3 length: 20 amino acids. V lost 5 bases, J lost 2 bases, and 24 bases stayed unmatched. Per the germline V gene, CDR1 is SGHVS and CDR2 is FQNEAQ. The CDR3 sequence: CASSSHRGDLKRSGPYEQYF. The CDR3 DNA reads TGTGCCAGCAGCAGCCACCGGGGGGACTTAAAACGTAGTGGACCCTACGAGCAGTACTTC.

V and J are TRBV15 and TRBJ1-1, with a weak D call TRBD1 (5 bases). Germline CDR1 LNHNV, CDR2 YYDKDF (reference sequence). The ends were cut back, 2 bases at V and 11 bases at J, with 18 bases in the middle. CDR3 length: 14 amino acids. The CDR3 loop reads CATSRPGLTSRAFF. In DNA, the CDR3 is TGTGCCACCAGCAGACCGGGACTAACCTCAAGGGCTTTCTTT.

The chain is built from TRBV15 and TRBJ2-7, with no clear D. The germline V and J ends were trimmed by 5 bases and 0 bases, with 8 bases remaining between them. The CDR3 loop spans 13 amino acids. Germline assignment: CDR1 LNHNV and CDR2 YYDKDF (reference sequence). The CDR3 reads CATSPSVSYEQYF. CDR3 nucleotides: TGTGCCACCAGCCCCTCTGTCTCCTACGAGCAGTACTTC.

The chain joins TRBV15 to TRBJ1-1; 9 bases are shared with TRBD1. The V segment lost 7 bases and the J segment 8 bases; nucleotides outside the gene matches: 5. Germline CDR1 LNHNV, CDR2 YYDKDF (reference sequence). This CDR3 comprises 12 residues. For the CDR3, the DNA is TGTGCCACCAACAGGGGGCTGGGGGAAGCTTTCTTT. Amino acids: CATNRGLGEAFF.

This chain links TRBV30 with TRBJ1-5, with D tentatively TRBD1 (5 bases). CDR3 length: 14 amino acids. Germline values: CDR1 GTSNPN, CDR2 SVGIG (reference sequence). The V end lost 0 bases, the J end lost 2 bases, and 8 bases lay between the germline ends. The CDR3: CAWSVTGGNQPQHF. The CDR3 region has the DNA TGTGCCTGGAGTGTAACGGGGGGCAATCAGCCCCAGCATTTT. Filled out from reference TRBV30 and TRBJ1-5, the complete variable domain reads SQTIHQWPATLVQPVGSPLSLECTVEGTSNPNLYWYRQAAGRGLQLLFYSVGIGQISSEVPQNLSASRPQDRQFILSSKKLLLSDSGFYLCAWSVTGGNQPQHFGDGTRLSIL.

This chain joins TRBV10-3 and TRBJ2-7, with TRBD1 matching over 8 bases. Per germline, CDR1 ENHRY and CDR2 SYGVKD. V lost 7 bases, J lost 1 base, and 12 bases stayed unmatched. This CDR3 has 16 amino acids. This CDR3 reads CAINEVRGPISYEQYF. The CDR3 DNA sequence: TGTGCCATCAACGAGGTCAGGGGGCCCATTTCCTACGAGCAGTACTTC.

This sequence joins TRBV10-2 and TRBJ1-5, with 7 bases matching TRBD1. The CDR3 spans 14 residues. J lost 2 bases, V lost 6 bases, and 4 bases had no gene match. Germline CDR1 is WSHSY and CDR2 is SAAADI. The CDR3 DNA reads TGCGCCAGCAGAACAGGGGCGGGCAATCAGCCCCAGCATTTT. Its translation: CASRTGAGNQPQHF.

The chain recombines TRBV19 with TRBJ1-2; 10 bases align to TRBD1. Germline lookup yields CDR1 LNHDA and CDR2 SQIVND (reference sequence). The CDR3 runs 15 residues. Trimming took 4 bases from V and 5 from J; bases not matched to a gene: 7. As DNA, the CDR3 is TGTGCCAGTAGTACGGGACAGGGGATGAGGTATGGCTACACCTTC. It yields the protein CASSTGQGMRYGYTF.

The chain recombines TRBV5-1 with TRBJ1-2; 10 bases fit TRBD1. Germline V gene data show CDR1 as SGHRS and CDR2 as YFSETQ. The V segment lost 0 bases and the J segment 8 bases; nucleotides outside the gene matches: 13. The CDR3 runs to 17 residues. The CDR3 is CASSLGPPGQGLKGYTF. CDR3 coding DNA: TGCGCCAGCAGCTTGGGGCCCCCGGGACAGGGGTTAAAAGGCTACACCTTC.

The rearrangement joins TRBV7-2 to TRBJ1-2; 7 bases match TRBD1. The V gene's germline CDR1 is SGHTA and CDR2 FQGNSA. Trimming at V came to 1 base and at J to 8 bases, leaving 1 base not matched to a gene. This CDR3 comprises 12 residues. The CDR3 bases are TGTGCCAGCAGCTTAGACAGGGGAGGCTACACCTTC. This encodes CASSLDRGGYTF. The full variable domain, completed using reference TRBV7-2 and TRBJ1-2, is GAGVSQSPSNKVTEKGKDVELRCDPISGHTALYWYRQSLGQGLEFLIYFQGNSAPDKSGLPSDRFSAERTGGSVSTLTIQRTQQEDSAVYLCASSLDRGGYTFGSGTRLTVV.

This rearrangement joins TRBV29-1 to TRBJ2-3, with D maybe TRBD1 (5 bases). Trimming stripped 5 bases from V and 1 base from J, with 16 bases between. The germline V gene has CDR1 SQVTM and CDR2 ANQGSEA. The CDR3 runs 15 residues. The CDR3 loop reads CSVWLRGRGTDTQYF. As DNA, the CDR3 is TGCAGCGTTTGGTTAAGGGGCCGGGGCACAGATACGCAGTATTTT.

The gene calls are TRBV13 and TRBJ1-5; D may be TRBD1 (5 bases). Germline loops: CDR1 PRHDT, CDR2 FYEKMQ (reference sequence). Deletions cut 0 bases from V and 2 bases from J, with 11 bases between. This CDR3 is 16 amino acids long. The CDR3 protein is CASSLGTGGGNQPQHF. Here the CDR3 DNA reads TGTGCCAGCAGCTTAGGTACAGGTGGAGGCAATCAGCCCCAGCATTTT. The variable domain in full, completed from reference TRBV13 and TRBJ1-5, reads AAGVIQSPRHLIKEKRETATLKCYPIPRHDTVYWYQQGPGQDPQFLISFYEKMQSDKGSIPDRFSAQQFSDYHSELNMSSLELGDSALYFCASSLGTGGGNQPQHFGDGTRLSIL.

The V gene is TRBV19, the J gene TRBJ1-5; unclear D gene. Trimming removed 1 base at V and 3 bases at J, with 10 bases between. Looked up from germline, CDR1 is LNHDA and CDR2 is SQIVND (reference sequence). The length of the CDR3 is 15 residues. The CDR3 DNA reads as TGTGCCAGTAGTATAGGACACCTACACAATCAGCCCCAGCATTTT. Amino acid sequence: CASSIGHLHNQPQHF.

The chain combines TRBV6-4 with TRBJ1-5, with D tentatively TRBD1 (5 bases). Germline V gene sequence: CDR1 MRHNA, CDR2 SNTAGT. The V and J ends lost 3 bases and 6 bases respectively, with 12 bases between them. The CDR3 runs 14 residues. The CDR3 bases are TGTGCCAGCAGTGATTATCCCGGGGGTCAGCCCCAGCATTTT. Its translation: CASSDYPGGQPQHF.

The chain uses TRBV6-5 and TRBJ1-6, with D possibly being TRBD1 (6 bases). Germline CDR1 and CDR2: MNHEY and SVGAGI. The CDR3 sequence is 14 residues long. Trimming took 5 bases from V and 9 from J, leaving 14 bases between them. This chain's CDR3 is CASSPQGIGSPLHF. The CDR3 nucleotides are TGTGCCAGCAGTCCCCAGGGGATAGGTTCACCCCTCCACTTT.